Below are 28 T cell receptor beta chains sequenced from a single sample in a study of T cell responses to AZD1222 COVID-19 vaccine. TCRdb keeps only in-frame clones here, not all; method: immunoSEQ multiplex PCR. The table has over 130,000 clones, about 91% seen once. Specimen: peripheral blood, collected 28 days after the second AZD1222 dose. These receptors came from an adult who received the AZD1222 COVID-19 vaccine.

V and J are TRBV3-1 (or the pseudogene TRBV3-2) and TRBJ2-7; D possibly corresponds to TRBD2 (5 bases). Trimming cost V 4 bases and J 1 base, with 8 bases left between them. The CDR3 consists of 13 residues. Germline loops: CDR1 LGHDT, CDR2 YNNKEL (reference sequence). CDR3 residues: CASSLSGSYEQYF. The CDR3 nucleotides are TGTGCCAGCAGCCTAAGCGGTTCCTACGAGCAGTACTTC.

This chain links TRBV12-5 with TRBJ1-1, with D hard to call. The CDR3 contains 14 residues. V gave up 4 bases and J gave up 6 bases, with 15 bases separating them. In germline, CDR1 is LGHNT, CDR2 FRNRAP. CDR3 in DNA: TGTGCTAGTGGTTCCGGAGAACCCGGGGCTGAAGCTTTCTTT. Translating it yields CASGSGEPGAEAFF.

CDR3 residues: CASSPDGGNQPQHF. In nucleotides, the CDR3 is TGTGCCAGCAGTCCGGACGGTGGCAATCAGCCCCAGCATTTT. V is TRBV6-2 or TRBV6-3 and J is TRBJ1-5; D not certain. V lost 5 bases to trimming and J lost 2 bases, with 10 bases between them. Germline loops: CDR1 MNHEY, CDR2 SVGEGT. The CDR3 spans 14 residues.

V gene TRBV11-2 combines with J gene TRBJ1-3; 9 positions match TRBD1. V was clipped by 3 bases and J by 2 bases; unmatched bases: 2. Per the germline V gene, CDR1 is SGHAT and CDR2 is FQNNGV. The CDR3 loop spans 15 amino acids. CDR3 nucleotides: TGTGCCAGCAGCTTCACAGGGGGCCCTGGAAACACCATATATTTT. Its protein product is CASSFTGGPGNTIYF. The full variable domain, with the rest looked up from reference TRBV11-2 and TRBJ1-3, is EAGVAQSPRYKIIEKRQSVAFWCNPISGHATLYWYQQILGQGPKLLIQFQNNGVVDDSQLPKDRFSAERLKGVDSTLKIQPAKLEDSAVYLCASSFTGGPGNTIYFGEGSWLTVV.

The chain carries TRBV29-1 and TRBJ1-1; 10 bases map to TRBD1. Germline loops: CDR1 SQVTM, CDR2 ANQGSEA. The CDR3 sequence is 13 residues long. The ends lost 6 bases at V and 4 bases at J; junction bases unmatched: 5. This CDR3 is CSVVRTGGTEAFF. As DNA, the CDR3 is TGCAGCGTCGTCAGGACAGGGGGCACTGAAGCTTTCTTT.

This rearrangement joins TRBV5-4 to TRBJ2-1; TRBD1 is a possible D gene (5 bases). Looked up from germline, CDR1 is SGHNT and CDR2 is YYREEE (reference sequence). The ends were cut back, 2 bases at V and 0 bases at J, with 15 bases in the middle. The CDR3 is 17 residues long. CDR3 protein: CASSFYQGASSYNEQFF. As DNA, the CDR3 is TGTGCCAGCAGCTTTTATCAAGGGGCGAGCTCCTACAATGAGCAGTTCTTC.

Turning to this clone: This is likely a read error, given that the CDR3 carries no conserved phenylalanine or tryptophan at its end. No DNA is shown, since the ends of the CDR3 on it are uncertain; the CDR3 is the one TCRdb lists. The rearrangement uses TRBV4-1 and TRBJ1-1. Per the germline V gene, CDR1 is MGHRA and CDR2 is YSYEKL. The CDR3 totals 13 residues, both ends included. The CDR3 loop reads CASSLPRESARVL.

The chain recombines TRBV19 with TRBJ1-5, with 10 bases that match TRBD1. The J segment lost 6 bases and the V segment lost 5 bases, leaving 7 bases of the junction unmatched. The CDR3 loop spans 15 amino acids. The germline V gene encodes CDR1 LNHDA and CDR2 SQIVND (reference sequence). The CDR3 DNA reads as TGTGCCAGTAGTCCAATGACAGGGGGCAGTCAGCCCCAGCATTTT. Its protein is CASSPMTGGSQPQHF.

The chain joins TRBV7-9 to TRBJ1-5; D is unresolved. Germline CDR1 SEHNR, CDR2 FQNEAQ (reference sequence). The CDR3 consists of 15 residues. Trimming pared 3 bases from V and 3 bases from J, leaving 12 bases between. CDR3 residues: CASSFEGSYNQPQHF. The CDR3 nucleotides read TGTGCCAGCAGCTTCGAAGGGTCTTACAATCAGCCCCAGCATTTT.

This chain joins TRBV29-1 and TRBJ2-5; D remains ambiguous. V lost 5 bases to trimming and J lost 1 base, with 8 bases between them. The CDR3 extends over 12 amino acids. Germline V CDR1 and CDR2: SQVTM, ANQGSEA. The CDR3 region has the DNA TGCAGCGTTCTTCTTTCCCAAGAGACCCAGTACTTC. As protein: CSVLLSQETQYF.

The chain recombines TRBV30 with TRBJ1-2; a weak D match, TRBD1 (5 bases). The CDR3 is 15 residues long. In germline, CDR1 is GTSNPN, CDR2 SVGIG (reference sequence). V was cut by 6 bases and J by 4 bases, with 21 bases left in between. CDR3 loop: CACNFGGSAIYGYTF. CDR3 DNA: TGTGCCTGCAACTTTGGGGGGAGCGCAATCTATGGCTACACCTTC.

The J gene is TRBJ1-3, the V gene TRBV6-2 or TRBV6-3, with D unclear. The ends were cut back, 0 bases at V and 4 bases at J, with 1 base in the middle. The CDR3 contains 12 residues. Germline V gives CDR1 MNHEY, CDR2 SVGEGT. CDR3 in amino acids: CASSYSGNTIYF. The CDR3 coding sequence is TGTGCCAGCAGTTACTCGGGAAACACCATATATTTT.

The gene calls are TRBV24-1 and TRBJ2-1; TRBD1 matches 7 bases. The V gene end was trimmed by 4 bases and the J gene end by 5 bases; junction bases not matched to a gene: 13. The CDR3 consists of 17 residues. Germline V gives CDR1 KGHDR, CDR2 SFDVKD. For the CDR3, the DNA is TGTGCCACCAGTGAACGACAGGGCAGGGTGTTCCACAATGAGCAGTTCTTC. Amino acids: CATSERQGRVFHNEQFF.

The chain uses TRBV7-8 and TRBJ2-7; 8 bases are shared with TRBD1. Germline CDR1 and CDR2: SGHVS and FQNEAQ. Germline trimming cut 4 bases from V and 0 bases from J; bases unmatched to any gene: 14. The CDR3 covers 18 residues. The CDR3, as DNA: TGTGCCAGCAGCTCCATAAGAGCGTCGGACAGGGACTCCTACGAGCAGTACTTC. Translated: CASSSIRASDRDSYEQYF.

Remarks on this clone: This CDR3 is missing its conserved last phenylalanine or tryptophan, likely due to a read error. It is unclear where the CDR3 begins or ends on the DNA, so no DNA is shown, and the CDR3 is as TCRdb lists it. The chain has TRBV30 and TRBJ1-2; no DNA check was done on the table's D call, TRBD1. The germline CDR1 and CDR2 sequences are GTSNPN and SVGIG (reference sequence). The CDR3 extends over 11 residues, inclusive of both ends. CDR3: CAWSEGGPRQI.

The chain has TRBV29-1 and TRBJ1-1, with D tentatively TRBD1 (5 bases). The CDR3 consists of 12 residues. The ends were cut back, 6 bases at V and 4 bases at J, with 12 bases in the middle. CDR1 is SQVTM and CDR2 is ANQGSEA in the germline V gene. CDR3 protein: CSVGGWGTEAFF. The CDR3 nucleotides are TGCAGCGTGGGGGGATGGGGCACTGAAGCTTTCTTT.

CDR3: CASSPPRQSETQYF. The CDR3 DNA reads as TGTGCCAGCTCACCACCGAGGCAGTCAGAGACCCAGTACTTC. This rearrangement joins TRBV18 to TRBJ2-5; no clear D. Per germline, CDR1 KGHSH and CDR2 LQKENI. The CDR3 is made up of 14 amino acids. Between the trimmed V and J ends, which lost 0 bases and 4 bases, there was a span of 9 bases.

The CDR3 here is CSAWDLRNTEAFF. The CDR3, as DNA: TGCAGCGCGTGGGACCTTCGGAACACTGAAGCTTTCTTT. The rearrangement links TRBV29-1 to TRBJ1-1; a possible D gene is TRBD1 (5 bases). V lost 7 bases to trimming and J lost 1 base, with 13 bases between them. The CDR3 extends over 13 amino acids. The germline V gene encodes CDR1 SQVTM and CDR2 ANQGSEA.

This clone has a single count. The chain joins TRBV2 to TRBJ2-1, with TRBD2 identical over 8 bases. There are 18 residues in the CDR3. V was clipped by 5 bases and J by 1 base; unmatched bases: 13. Germline V gene data show CDR1 as SNHLY and CDR2 as FYNNEI. DNA of the CDR3: TGTGCCAGCAGTTCCCGGGGTACGGCGGGAGGTTCCTACAATGAGCAGTTCTTC. Amino acid sequence: CASSSRGTAGGSYNEQFF.

This chain connects TRBV25-1 to TRBJ1-1; D possibly corresponds to TRBD1 (6 bases). The CDR3 has 14 amino acids. Trimming took off 5 bases at V and 8 bases at J, with 18 bases between the two ends. Germline CDR1 and CDR2: MGHDK and SYGVNS. CDR3 nucleotides: TGTGCCAGCAGTAAACCCAACAGGGAAGCAGAAGCTTTCTTT. It is translated as CASSKPNREAEAFF. Drawing the rest from reference TRBV25-1 and TRBJ1-1, the complete variable domain is EADIYQTPRYLVIGTGKKITLECSQTMGHDKMYWYQQDPGMELHLIHYSYGVNSTEKGDLSSESTVSRIRTEHFPLTLESARPSHTSQYLCASSKPNREAEAFFGQGTRLTVV.

The chain couples TRBV5-1 to TRBJ2-5, with TRBD1 matching over 9 bases. The CDR3 sequence is 14 residues long. The V and J ends lost 0 bases and 5 bases, in that order; junction bases with no gene match: 2. Looked up from germline, CDR1 is SGHRS and CDR2 is YFSETQ. The CDR3 DNA reads TGCGCCAGCAGCTTGGACGGGACAGGGGAGACCCAGTACTTC. Translating it yields CASSLDGTGETQYF.

The chain employs TRBV15 and TRBJ1-5; 9 nucleotides match TRBD1. This CDR3 comprises 17 residues. The J segment lost 6 bases and the V segment lost 3 bases, leaving 12 bases of the junction unmatched. Germline V gene sequence: CDR1 LNHNV, CDR2 YYDKDF (reference sequence). CDR3: CATSSPPGQGIGQPQHF. The CDR3 DNA sequence: TGTGCCACCAGCAGTCCCCCGGGACAGGGAATAGGTCAGCCCCAGCATTTT.

V gene TRBV19 combines with J gene TRBJ1-5; D unresolved. V was trimmed by 3 bases and J by 9 bases, leaving 9 bases between them. Germline lookup yields CDR1 LNHDA and CDR2 SQIVND (reference sequence). The CDR3 has 12 residues. In DNA, the CDR3 is TGTGCCAGTAGTATGGGGTTTGGGCCCCAGCATTTT. It codes for CASSMGFGPQHF.

This clone was seen a single time. The rearrangement joins TRBV5-1 to TRBJ1-3, with D tentatively TRBD1 (5 bases). This CDR3 comprises 16 residues. Germline V gives CDR1 SGHRS, CDR2 YFSETQ. V was shortened by 3 bases and J by 1 base, with 14 bases between the two germline ends. DNA for the CDR3: TGCGCCAGCAGCTGGATCGGGGGACGGTCTGGAAACACCATATATTTT. It encodes CASSWIGGRSGNTIYF.

The sample holds one count of this clone. The chain couples TRBV5-1 to TRBJ2-3; TRBD1 matches 7 bases. This CDR3 region has 14 residues. Germline assignment: CDR1 SGHRS and CDR2 YFSETQ. With 0 bases clipped from V and 5 bases from J, the junction kept 3 bases outside the gene matches. CDR3 nucleotide sequence: TGCGCCAGCAGCTTGGACAGGGGTGAAGATACGCAGTATTTT. This encodes CASSLDRGEDTQYF.

The chain joins TRBV12-5 to TRBJ1-1; D call uncertain. V lost 5 bases to trimming and J lost 12 bases, with 16 bases between them. Germline values: CDR1 LGHNT, CDR2 FRNRAP. CDR3 length equals 12 residues. CDR3 bases: TGTGCTAGTGGTCCGCCCGTAGGCATAACTTTCTTT. This gives the protein CASGPPVGITFF. Using reference TRBV12-5 and TRBJ1-1 for the parts outside the CDR3, the full variable domain is DARVTQTPRHKVTEMGQEVTMRCQPILGHNTVFWYRQTMMQGLELLAYFRNRAPLDDSGMPKDRFSAEMPDATLATLKIQPSEPRDSAVYFCASGPPVGITFFGQGTRLTVV.

The chain recombines TRBV3-1 (or the pseudogene TRBV3-2) with TRBJ2-1; D is possibly TRBD1 or TRBD2 (5 bases each). Germline loops: CDR1 LGHDT, CDR2 YNNKEL (reference sequence). CDR3 length: 15 residues. V was clipped by 2 bases and J by 2 bases, with 10 bases between them. The CDR3 region is CASSQTRGAYNEQFF. The CDR3 bases are TGTGCCAGCAGCCAAACCCGGGGCGCCTACAATGAGCAGTTCTTC.

The chain has TRBV19 and TRBJ1-4, with D possibly being TRBD1 (5 bases). The germline V gene has CDR1 LNHDA and CDR2 SQIVND (reference sequence). V was cut by 2 bases and J by 3 bases, with 13 bases left in between. The CDR3 extends over 16 amino acids. The CDR3 protein is CASSISLAGANEKLFF. The CDR3 bases are TGTGCCAGTAGTATATCACTGGCGGGGGCTAATGAAAAACTGTTTTTT.